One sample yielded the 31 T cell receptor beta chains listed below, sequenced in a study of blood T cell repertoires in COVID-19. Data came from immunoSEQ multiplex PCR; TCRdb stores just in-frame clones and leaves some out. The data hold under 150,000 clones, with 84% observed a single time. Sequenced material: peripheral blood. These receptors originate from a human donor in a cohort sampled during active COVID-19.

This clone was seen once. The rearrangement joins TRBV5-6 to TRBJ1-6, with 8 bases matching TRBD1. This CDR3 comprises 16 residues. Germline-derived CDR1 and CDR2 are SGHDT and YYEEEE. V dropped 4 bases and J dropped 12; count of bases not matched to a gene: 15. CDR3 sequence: CASSPASDRVYLPLHF. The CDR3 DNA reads TGTGCCAGCAGCCCCGCCTCGGACAGGGTGTATTTACCCCTCCACTTT.

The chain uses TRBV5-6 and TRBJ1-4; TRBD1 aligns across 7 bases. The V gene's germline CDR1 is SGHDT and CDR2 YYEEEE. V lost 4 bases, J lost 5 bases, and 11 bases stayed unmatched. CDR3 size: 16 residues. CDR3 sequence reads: CASSRNTGQQNEKLFF. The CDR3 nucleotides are TGTGCCAGCAGCCGGAATACGGGACAGCAAAATGAAAAACTGTTTTTT.

The CDR3 reads CASRTGVATQYF. The CDR3 coding sequence is TGTGCCAGCAGAACTGGAGTCGCTACGCAGTATTTT. J is TRBJ2-3 and V is TRBV12-3 or TRBV12-4; D remains unclear. Deletions cut 6 bases from V and 8 bases from J, with 12 bases between. The CDR3 length is 12 residues.

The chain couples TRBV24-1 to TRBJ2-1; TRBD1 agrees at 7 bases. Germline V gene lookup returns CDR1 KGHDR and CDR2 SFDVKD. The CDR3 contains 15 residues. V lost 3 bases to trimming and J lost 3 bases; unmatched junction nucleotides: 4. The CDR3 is CATSDEGQFYNEQFF. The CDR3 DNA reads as TGTGCCACCAGTGATGAGGGACAGTTCTACAATGAGCAGTTCTTC.

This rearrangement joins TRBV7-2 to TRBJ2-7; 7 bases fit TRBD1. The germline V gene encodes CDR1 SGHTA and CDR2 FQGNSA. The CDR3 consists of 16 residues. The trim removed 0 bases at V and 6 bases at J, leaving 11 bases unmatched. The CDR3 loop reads CASSLAVLRGSREQYF. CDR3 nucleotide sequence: TGTGCCAGCAGCTTAGCAGTCCTCAGGGGGAGCCGCGAGCAGTACTTC. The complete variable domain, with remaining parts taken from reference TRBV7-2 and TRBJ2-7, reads GAGVSQSPSNKVTEKGKDVELRCDPISGHTALYWYRQSLGQGLEFLIYFQGNSAPDKSGLPSDRFSAERTGGSVSTLTIQRTQQEDSAVYLCASSLAVLRGSREQYFGPGTRLTVT.

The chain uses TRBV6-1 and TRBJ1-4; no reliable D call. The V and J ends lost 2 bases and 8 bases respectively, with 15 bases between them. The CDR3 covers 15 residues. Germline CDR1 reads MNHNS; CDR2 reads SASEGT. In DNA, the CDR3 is TGTGCCAGCAGTGAAAGCGAGGGAGCACACGAAAAACTGTTTTTT. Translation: CASSESEGAHEKLFF.

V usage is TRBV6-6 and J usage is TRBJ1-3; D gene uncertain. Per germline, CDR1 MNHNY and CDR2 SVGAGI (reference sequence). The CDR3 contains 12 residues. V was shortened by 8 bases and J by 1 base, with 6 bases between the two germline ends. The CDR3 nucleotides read TGTGCCAGCCGGGGTTCTGGAAACACCATATATTTT. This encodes CASRGSGNTIYF.

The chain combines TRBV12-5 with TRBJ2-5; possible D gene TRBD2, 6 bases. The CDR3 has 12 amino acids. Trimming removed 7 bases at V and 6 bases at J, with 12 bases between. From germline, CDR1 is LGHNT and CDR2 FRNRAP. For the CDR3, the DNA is TGTGCTAGTGCCTCAGGCGGGAAGACCCAGTACTTC. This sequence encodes CASASGGKTQYF.

The CDR3 DNA sequence: TGTGCCAGCAGCCTCTTTGAGGATTCTAACTATGGCTACACCTTC. Translating gives CASSLFEDSNYGYTF. The chain employs TRBV6-5 and TRBJ1-2, with D uncertain. Trimming left V 6 bases short and J 0 bases short, with 14 bases between. Per germline, CDR1 MNHEY and CDR2 SVGAGI. The CDR3 runs to 15 residues.

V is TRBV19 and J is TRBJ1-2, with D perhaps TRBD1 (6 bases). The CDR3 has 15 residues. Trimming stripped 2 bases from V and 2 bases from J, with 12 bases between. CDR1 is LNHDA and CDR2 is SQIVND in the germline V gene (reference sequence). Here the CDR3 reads CASSIQQGVNYGYTF. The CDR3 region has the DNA TGTGCCAGTAGTATACAACAGGGTGTCAACTATGGCTACACCTTC.

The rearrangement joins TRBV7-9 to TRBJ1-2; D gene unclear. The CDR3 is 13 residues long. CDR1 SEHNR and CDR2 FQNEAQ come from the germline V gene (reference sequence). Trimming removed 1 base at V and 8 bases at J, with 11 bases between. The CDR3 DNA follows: TGTGCCAGCAGCTTAGAGCGATCCGCGGGCTACACCTTC. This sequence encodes CASSLERSAGYTF.

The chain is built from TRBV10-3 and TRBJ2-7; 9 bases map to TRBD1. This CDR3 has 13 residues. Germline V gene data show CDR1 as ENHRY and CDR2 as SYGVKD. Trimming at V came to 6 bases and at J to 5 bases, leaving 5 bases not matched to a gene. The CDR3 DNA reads TGTGCCATCAGGATCGACAGGGGGGACGAGCAGTACTTC. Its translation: CAIRIDRGDEQYF.

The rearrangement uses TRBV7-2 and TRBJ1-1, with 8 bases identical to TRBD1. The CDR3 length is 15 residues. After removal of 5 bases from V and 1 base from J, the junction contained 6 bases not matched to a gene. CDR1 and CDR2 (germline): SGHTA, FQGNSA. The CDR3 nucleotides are TGTGCCAGCAGCCACCTCGGGACAGGGAACACTGAAGCTTTCTTT. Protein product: CASSHLGTGNTEAFF. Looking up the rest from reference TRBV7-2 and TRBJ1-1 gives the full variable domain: GAGVSQSPSNKVTEKGKDVELRCDPISGHTALYWYRQSLGQGLEFLIYFQGNSAPDKSGLPSDRFSAERTGGSVSTLTIQRTQQEDSAVYLCASSHLGTGNTEAFFGQGTRLTVV.

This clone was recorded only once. CDR3 in amino acids: CASSPGTSSYNEQFF. The CDR3 bases are TGTGCCAGCTCACCCGGGACAAGCTCCTACAATGAGCAGTTCTTC. This chain connects TRBV18 to TRBJ2-1, with D possibly being TRBD1 (6 bases). The germline V gene has CDR1 KGHSH and CDR2 LQKENI. The CDR3 covers 15 residues. V dropped 3 bases and J dropped 0 bases, with 9 bases sitting between them.

The CDR3 sequence: CAIRAAGGPPDTQYF. The CDR3 coding sequence is TGTGCCATCAGAGCAGCGGGGGGGCCCCCAGATACGCAGTATTTT. The chain has TRBV10-3 and TRBJ2-3; 10 bases align to TRBD2. Germline trimming cut 6 bases from V and 4 bases from J; bases unmatched to any gene: 7. The CDR3 is 15 amino acids. From germline, CDR1 is ENHRY and CDR2 SYGVKD.

CDR3 protein: CASSYSREGTAGYTF. The CDR3, as DNA: TGTGCCAGCAGTTACTCGAGGGAAGGGACAGCTGGCTACACCTTC. The chain is built from TRBV6-5 and TRBJ1-2; 7 nucleotides line up with TRBD1. Trimming took 0 bases from V and 7 from J; bases not matched to a gene: 8. Per the germline V gene, CDR1 is MNHEY and CDR2 is SVGAGI. There are 15 residues in the CDR3.

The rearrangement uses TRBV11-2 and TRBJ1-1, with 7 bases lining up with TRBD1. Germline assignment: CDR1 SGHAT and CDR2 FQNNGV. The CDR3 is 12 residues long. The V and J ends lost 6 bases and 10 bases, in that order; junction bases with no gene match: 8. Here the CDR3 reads CASRALGQAAFF. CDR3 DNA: TGTGCCAGCAGGGCCCTTGGACAGGCAGCTTTCTTT.

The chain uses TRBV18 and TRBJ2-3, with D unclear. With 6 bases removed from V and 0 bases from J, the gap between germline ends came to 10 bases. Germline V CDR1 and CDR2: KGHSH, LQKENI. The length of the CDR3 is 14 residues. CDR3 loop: CASSIDSSTDTQYF. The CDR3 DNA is TGTGCCAGCTCGATTGACTCTAGCACAGATACGCAGTATTTT.

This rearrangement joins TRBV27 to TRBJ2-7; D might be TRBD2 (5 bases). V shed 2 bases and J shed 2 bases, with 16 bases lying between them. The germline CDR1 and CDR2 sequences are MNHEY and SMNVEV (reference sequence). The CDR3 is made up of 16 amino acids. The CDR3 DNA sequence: TGTGCCAGCAGTTTAGGCTCAGTCATCGGGGCCTACGAGCAGTACTTC. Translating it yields CASSLGSVIGAYEQYF.

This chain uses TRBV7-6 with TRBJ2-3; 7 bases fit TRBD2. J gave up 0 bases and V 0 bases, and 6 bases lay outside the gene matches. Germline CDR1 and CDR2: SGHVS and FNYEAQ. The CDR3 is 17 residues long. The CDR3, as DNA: TGTGCCAGCAGCTTAGCCTTTGGGGGGGAGAGCACAGATACGCAGTATTTT. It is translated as CASSLAFGGESTDTQYF.

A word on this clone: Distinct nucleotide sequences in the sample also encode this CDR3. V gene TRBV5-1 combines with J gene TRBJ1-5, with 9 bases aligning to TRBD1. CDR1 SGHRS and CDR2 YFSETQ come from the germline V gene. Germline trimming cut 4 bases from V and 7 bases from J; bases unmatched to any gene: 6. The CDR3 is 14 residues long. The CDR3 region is CASSPDRGGQPQHF. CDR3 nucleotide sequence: TGCGCCAGCAGCCCGGACAGGGGTGGCCAGCCCCAGCATTTT.

This chain's CDR3 is CASSYTVNEQFF. The DNA of the CDR3 is TGTGCCAGCAGTTACACAGTCAATGAGCAGTTCTTC. The chain has TRBV6-2 or TRBV6-3 and TRBJ2-1; no reliable D call. The CDR3 runs 12 residues. V was clipped by 2 bases and J by 6 bases, with 5 bases between them. The germline V gene has CDR1 MNHEY and CDR2 SVGEGT.

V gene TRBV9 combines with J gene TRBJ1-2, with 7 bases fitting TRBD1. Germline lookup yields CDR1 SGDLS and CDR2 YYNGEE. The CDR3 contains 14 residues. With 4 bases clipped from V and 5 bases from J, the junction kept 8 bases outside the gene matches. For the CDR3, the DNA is TGTGCCAGCAGCCCCGGGACAGAAAATTATGGCTACACCTTC. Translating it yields CASSPGTENYGYTF.

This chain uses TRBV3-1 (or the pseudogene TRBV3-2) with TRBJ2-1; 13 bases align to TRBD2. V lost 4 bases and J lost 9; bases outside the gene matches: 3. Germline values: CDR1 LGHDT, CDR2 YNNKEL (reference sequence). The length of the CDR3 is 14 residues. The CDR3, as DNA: TGTGCCAGCAGCCTGGGACTAGCGGGGACTGAGCAGTTCTTC. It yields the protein CASSLGLAGTEQFF.

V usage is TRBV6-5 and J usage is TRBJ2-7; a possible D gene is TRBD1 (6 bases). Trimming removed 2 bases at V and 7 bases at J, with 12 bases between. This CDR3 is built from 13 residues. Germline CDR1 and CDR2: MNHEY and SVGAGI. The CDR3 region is CASSYPGQQEQYF. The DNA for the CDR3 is TGTGCCAGCAGTTACCCCGGACAGCAGGAGCAGTACTTC.

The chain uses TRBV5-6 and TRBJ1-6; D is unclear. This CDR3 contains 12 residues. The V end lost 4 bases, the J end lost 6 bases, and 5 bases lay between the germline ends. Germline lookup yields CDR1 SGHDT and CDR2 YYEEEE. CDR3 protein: CASSLINSPLHF. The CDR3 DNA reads TGTGCCAGCAGCCTTATTAATTCACCCCTCCACTTT.

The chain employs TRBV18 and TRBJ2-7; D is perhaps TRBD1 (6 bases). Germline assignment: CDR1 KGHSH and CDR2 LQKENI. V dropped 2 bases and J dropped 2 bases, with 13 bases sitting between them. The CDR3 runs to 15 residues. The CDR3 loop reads CASSPWAGAAYEQYF. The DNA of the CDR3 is TGTGCCAGCTCACCATGGGCAGGGGCGGCCTACGAGCAGTACTTC.

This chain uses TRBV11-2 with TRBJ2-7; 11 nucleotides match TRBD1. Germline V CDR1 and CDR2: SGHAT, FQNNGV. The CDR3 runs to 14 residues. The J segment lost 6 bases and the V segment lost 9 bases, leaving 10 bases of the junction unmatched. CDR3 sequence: CASHGQGARSEQYF. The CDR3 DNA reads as TGTGCCAGTCACGGACAGGGGGCGCGGAGCGAGCAGTACTTC.

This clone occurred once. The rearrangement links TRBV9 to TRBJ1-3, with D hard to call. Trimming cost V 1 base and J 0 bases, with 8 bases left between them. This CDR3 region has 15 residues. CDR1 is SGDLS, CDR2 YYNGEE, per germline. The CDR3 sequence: CASSVNTNSGNTIYF. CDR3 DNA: TGTGCCAGCAGCGTAAACACAAACTCTGGAAACACCATATATTTT.

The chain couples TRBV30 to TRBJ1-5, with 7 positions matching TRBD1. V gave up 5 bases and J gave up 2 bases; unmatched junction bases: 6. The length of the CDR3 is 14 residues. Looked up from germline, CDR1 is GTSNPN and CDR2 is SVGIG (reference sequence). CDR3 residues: CAWGLTGGNQPQHF. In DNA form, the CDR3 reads TGTGCCTGGGGTCTCACAGGGGGCAATCAGCCCCAGCATTTT.

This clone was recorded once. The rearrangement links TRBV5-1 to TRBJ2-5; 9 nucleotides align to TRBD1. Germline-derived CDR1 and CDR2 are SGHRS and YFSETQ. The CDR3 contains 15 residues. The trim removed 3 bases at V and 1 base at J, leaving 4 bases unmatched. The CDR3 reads CASSSGTGTQETQYF. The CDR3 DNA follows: TGCGCCAGCAGCTCCGGGACAGGGACCCAAGAGACCCAGTACTTC. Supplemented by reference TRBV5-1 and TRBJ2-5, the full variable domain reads KAGVTQTPRYLIKTRGQQVTLSCSPISGHRSVSWYQQTPGQGLQFLFEYFSETQRNKGNFPGRFSGRQFSNSRSEMNVSTLELGDSALYLCASSSGTGTQETQYFGPGTRLLVL.